This section outlines one T cell receptor beta chain sequence together with its context. Splitting the CD4+ cells yielded a CD45RA+ naive subset and a CD45RA-negative memory subset. These data come from a study of shared clonotypes between healthy human individuals. V dropped 0 bases and J dropped 8 bases, with 20 bases sitting between them. The CDR3 runs to 16 residues. The germline gives CDR1 SGDLS, CDR2 YYNGEE. As originally analysed: As immunoSEQ supplied junction-only sequences (without quality scores), filtering differed. Clones were read by immunoSEQ multiplex PCR, and TCRdb kept only the in-frame ones, dropping some. V and J calls and clone size are those listed in that table; D and trimming were worked out from the DNA. The table lists hundreds of thousands of clones, over 65% of them singletons, with around 1.6% in the top ten.

The rearrangement joins TRBV9 to TRBJ1-2; unclear D gene. The sequencing sample was made of memory CD4+ T cells sorted from blood. This sample's subset: CD45RA-negative fraction. The receptor's source is a woman between 25 and 40 years old in good health. CDR3 residues: CASSVGRSNTAEGYTF. CDR3 bases: TGTGCCAGCAGCGTAGGTCGAAGCAACACTGCTGAGGGCTACACCTTC.